This T cell receptor beta chain derives from a study of blood T cell repertoires in COVID-19. Study-level background: Italy, Spain and the United States were the sources of the convalescent and acute COVID-19 samples. T cells, B-cell-depleted T cells, or PBMCs provided the cDNA or gDNA that served as material.

Authors' methods: Amplified reference gene primers provided the basis for estimating nucleated cell counts. The table came from immunoSEQ multiplex PCR; TCRdb's copy has only in-frame clones and leaves some out. Clone size and the V and J calls come from that table; the DNA yielded D and trimming. The data contain a few hundred thousand clones, 80% to 90% of them singletons. This clone was seen just once. Specimen: peripheral blood. This TCR was sampled from a woman aged 50 to 60 who had recovered from COVID-19.

CDR3 residues: CASSLLGTGGYEQFF. CDR3 DNA: TGTGCCAGCAGTTTATTAGGGACAGGGGGGTATGAGCAGTTCTTC. The chain couples TRBV27 to TRBJ2-1, with 11 bases matching TRBD1. Losses at the gene ends were 1 base for V and 8 bases for J; bases not matched to a gene: 4. The CDR3 is made up of 15 amino acids. Germline V gene lookup returns CDR1 MNHEY and CDR2 SMNVEV (reference sequence).